A single sample gave rise to the 26 T cell receptor beta chains below, sequenced in a study of T cells in tuberculosis. Measured with immunoSEQ multiplex PCR; TCRdb has only the in-frame clones, and not every one. The sample contains about 59,000 clones, roughly 79% of which appear only once. Cells were sorted from thawed PBMC rested overnight and stained with GMM-loaded CD1B tetramer, viability dye and anti-CD3. The CD1B tetramers carried C32 glucose monomycolate purified from Rhodococcus equi. The sequenced sample was CD1b-GMM tetramer-negative cells sorted from PBMCs. These receptors were taken from an adult woman with latent tuberculosis.

The V gene is TRBV19, the J gene TRBJ2-1; TRBD2 aligns across 8 bases. The CDR3 loop spans 13 amino acids. V shed 6 bases, J shed 6 bases, and the junction held 4 bases outside the gene matches. Germline loops: CDR1 LNHDA, CDR2 SQIVND (reference sequence). Here the CDR3 reads CASSSGRANEQFF. The CDR3 region has the DNA TGTGCCAGTAGCAGCGGGAGAGCCAATGAGCAGTTCTTC.

The count of this clone is one. The chain recombines TRBV2 with TRBJ2-1, with D perhaps TRBD2 (6 bases). V lost 6 bases, J lost 0 bases, and 12 bases lay in between. CDR1 SNHLY and CDR2 FYNNEI come from the germline V gene. The CDR3 runs 15 residues. DNA of the CDR3: TGTGCCAGCAGGGTAAGCGGGCGCTCCTACAATGAGCAGTTCTTC. It yields the protein CASRVSGRSYNEQFF.

This clone was observed a few times. This rearrangement joins TRBV5-1 to TRBJ2-1, with 7 bases aligning to TRBD2. V was clipped by 4 bases and J by 4 bases; unmatched bases: 8. The germline CDR1 and CDR2 sequences are SGHRS and YFSETQ. This CDR3 is 15 amino acids long. The chain's CDR3 is CASSTTSEGYNEQFF. Here the CDR3 DNA reads TGCGCCAGCAGCACTACTAGCGAGGGGTACAATGAGCAGTTCTTC.

This clone was seen more than once but under ten times. V is TRBV4-2 and J is TRBJ2-7, with 9 bases aligning to TRBD2. Germline loops: CDR1 LGHNA, CDR2 YNFKEQ. The CDR3 runs 16 residues. With V trimmed by 4 bases and J by 4 bases, 11 bases remained unmatched. Here the CDR3 DNA reads TGTGCCAGCAGCCCCGGTGGTAGCGGGGGTTCGTACGAGCAGTACTTC. Its translation is CASSPGGSGGSYEQYF.

The chain recombines TRBV29-1 with TRBJ2-1; 9 bases align to TRBD1. The CDR3 has 14 amino acids. V dropped 2 bases and J dropped 6; count of bases not matched to a gene: 5. Germline V CDR1 and CDR2: SQVTM, ANQGSEA. The CDR3 DNA is TGCAGCGTTGAAAAGGGGACAGGGACCAATGAGCAGTTCTTC. It is translated as CSVEKGTGTNEQFF.

V is TRBV28 and J is TRBJ2-7; 10 nucleotides align to TRBD2. V was clipped by 5 bases and J by 4 bases; unmatched bases: 8. There are 15 residues in the CDR3. CDR1 and CDR2 (germline): MDHEN, SYDVKM. For the CDR3, the DNA is TGTGCCAGCAGTATTAGGGCTAGCGGGGGTTACGAGCAGTACTTC. Its protein is CASSIRASGGYEQYF. The whole variable domain, filled in from reference TRBV28 and TRBJ2-7, reads DVKVTQSSRYLVKRTGEKVFLECVQDMDHENMFWYRQDPGLGLRLIYFSYDVKMKEKGDIPEGYSVSREKKERFSLILESASTNQTSMYLCASSIRASGGYEQYFGPGTRLTVT.

The V and J genes are TRBV9 and TRBJ2-1, with 9 bases lining up with TRBD2. The CDR3 runs 16 residues. After removal of 0 bases from V and 8 bases from J, the junction contained 9 bases not matched to a gene. Per the germline V gene, CDR1 is SGDLS and CDR2 is YYNGEE. CDR3 region: CASSVEGAGGADEQFF. The CDR3 DNA is TGTGCCAGCAGCGTAGAGGGAGCGGGGGGCGCAGATGAGCAGTTCTTC.

This chain joins TRBV7-9 and TRBJ2-1; 7 nucleotides line up with TRBD2. CDR3 length equals 13 residues. CDR1 and CDR2 from the germline V gene are SEHNR and FQNEAQ (reference sequence). With 6 bases clipped from V and 7 bases from J, the junction kept 6 bases outside the gene matches. The CDR3 sequence is CASRGEGRNEQFF. DNA of the CDR3: TGTGCCAGCAGGGGGGAGGGGAGGAATGAGCAGTTCTTC.

This clone has a single count. The genes are TRBV28 and TRBJ2-7; TRBD1 is a possible D gene (5 bases). The CDR3 spans 13 residues. Germline V CDR1 and CDR2: MDHEN, SYDVKM. Trimming stripped 3 bases from V and 5 bases from J, with 11 bases between. The CDR3 spells CASSLQGYHEQYF. The CDR3 coding sequence is TGTGCCAGCAGTTTGCAGGGTTACCACGAGCAGTACTTC.

The rearrangement links TRBV2 to TRBJ2-1, with 7 positions matching TRBD2. With 6 bases clipped from V and 4 bases from J, the junction kept 6 bases outside the gene matches. Germline CDR1 SNHLY, CDR2 FYNNEI. The CDR3 extends over 14 amino acids. CDR3 sequence (DNA): TGTGCCAGCAGGGGCGGGAGCTCGTACAATGAGCAGTTCTTC. Protein product: CASRGGSSYNEQFF.

DNA for the CDR3: TGTGCCACCCGGGACAGACTACTCTATGGCTACACCTTC. Amino acid sequence: CATRDRLLYGYTF. The rearrangement joins TRBV19 to TRBJ1-2, with TRBD1 identical over 7 bases. V lost 10 bases and J lost 4; bases outside the gene matches: 9. Germline V gives CDR1 LNHDA, CDR2 SQIVND (reference sequence). The CDR3 contains 13 residues.

This chain's CDR3 is CASLRTGQYNEQFF. The DNA of the CDR3 is TGTGCCAGCCTCCGGACAGGGCAGTACAATGAGCAGTTCTTC. The V and J genes are TRBV2 and TRBJ2-1, with 8 bases matching TRBD1. The V segment lost 8 bases and the J segment 4 bases; nucleotides outside the gene matches: 7. The CDR3 covers 14 residues. The germline gives CDR1 SNHLY, CDR2 FYNNEI.

The chain employs TRBV4-1 and TRBJ1-2; possibly TRBD1 for D (5 bases). Trimming took 5 bases from V and 3 from J, leaving 16 bases between them. Germline V gene lookup returns CDR1 MGHRA and CDR2 YSYEKL. The CDR3 sequence is 15 residues long. The CDR3 coding sequence is TGCGCCAGCAGCGCCACCCAGGGCTCTCACTATGGCTACACCTTC. As protein: CASSATQGSHYGYTF.

The V call is TRBV11-1, the J call TRBJ2-1, with TRBD1 matching 7 bases. CDR3 size: 15 residues. V shed 3 bases and J 4 bases; nucleotides not matched to a gene: 6. CDR1 and CDR2 (germline): SGHAT, FQDESV (reference sequence). The CDR3 bases are TGTGCCAGCAGCTTCGCTCGGGACAGATACAATGAGCAGTTCTTC. It specifies CASSFARDRYNEQFF.

The V and J genes are TRBV28 and TRBJ1-2; D is undetermined. V was pared by 2 bases and J by 4 bases, with 8 bases between. The V gene's germline CDR1 is MDHEN and CDR2 SYDVKM. This CDR3 contains 13 residues. CDR3 in amino acids: CASSLGPFYGYTF. The CDR3 nucleotides read TGTGCCAGCAGTTTAGGGCCTTTCTATGGCTACACCTTC.

The chain joins TRBV19 to TRBJ1-1; 12 bases line up with TRBD1. The CDR3 length is 16 residues. V trimming: 8 bases; J trimming: 2 bases; junction bases outside the gene matches: 9. Germline CDR1 reads LNHDA; CDR2 reads SQIVND (reference sequence). This CDR3 reads CASSLGTGGGNTEAFF. The CDR3, as DNA: TGTGCCAGTTCGCTGGGGACAGGGGGCGGTAACACTGAAGCTTTCTTT.

This sequence joins TRBV7-3 and TRBJ1-1; 11 bases agree with TRBD1. CDR3 length equals 15 residues. Unmatched junction bases numbered 2, after V lost 1 base and J lost 4 bases. Germline CDR1 SGHTA, CDR2 FQGTGA. CDR3 sequence: CASSLKGTGGTEAFF. The CDR3 bases are TGTGCCAGCAGCTTAAAGGGGACAGGGGGCACTGAAGCTTTCTTT. Based on the CDR3 plus reference TRBV7-3 and TRBJ1-1, the full variable domain is GAGVSQTPSNKVTEKGKYVELRCDPISGHTALYWYRQSLGQGPEFLIYFQGTGAADDSGLPNDRFFAVRPEGSVSTLKIQRTERGDSAVYLCASSLKGTGGTEAFFGQGTRLTVV.

The chain employs TRBV19 and TRBJ1-4; 9 bases align to TRBD1. Trimming took 3 bases from V and 5 from J; bases not matched to a gene: 4. CDR3 length: 15 amino acids. Per germline, CDR1 LNHDA and CDR2 SQIVND (reference sequence). CDR3 in amino acids: CASSMMGTGNEKLFF. The DNA for the CDR3 is TGTGCCAGTAGTATGATGGGGACAGGGAATGAAAAACTGTTTTTT.

The chain employs TRBV7-9 and TRBJ2-2; possibly TRBD1 for D (6 bases). Trimming shortened V by 4 bases and J by 6 bases, and 18 bases separated the two germline ends. The CDR3 spans 16 residues. CDR1 and CDR2 (germline): SEHNR, FQNEAQ (reference sequence). CDR3 sequence (DNA): TGTGCCAGCAGCTCACAGGGATTCAATCATCCCGGGGAGCTGTTTTTT. Translation: CASSSQGFNHPGELFF. Using reference TRBV7-9 and TRBJ2-2 for the parts outside the CDR3, the full variable domain is DTGVSQNPRHKITKRGQNVTFRCDPISEHNRLYWYRQTLGQGPEFLTYFQNEAQLEKSRLLSDRFSAERPKGSFSTLEIQRTEQGDSAMYLCASSSQGFNHPGELFFGEGSRLTVL.

V and J are TRBV28 and TRBJ1-2, with 7 bases matching TRBD1. Germline CDR1 reads MDHEN; CDR2 reads SYDVKM. The V segment lost 2 bases and the J segment 2 bases; nucleotides outside the gene matches: 2. The CDR3 has 14 residues. The CDR3 loop is CASSLRGRNYGYTF. The CDR3, as DNA: TGTGCCAGCAGTTTAAGGGGGCGGAACTATGGCTACACCTTC.

CDR3 coding DNA: TGTGCCAGCAGCTACCGGACAGACCAAGAGCAGTACTTC. It is translated as CASSYRTDQEQYF. This rearrangement joins TRBV6-5 to TRBJ2-7, with D perhaps matching TRBD1 (6 bases). Trimming pared 6 bases from V and 7 bases from J, leaving 16 bases between. This CDR3 has 13 residues. CDR1 and CDR2 (germline): MNHEY, SVGAGI.

The chain uses TRBV11-2 and TRBJ2-7, with D hard to call. The V and J ends lost 5 bases and 7 bases respectively, with 9 bases between them. The CDR3 has 11 residues. Germline lookup yields CDR1 SGHAT and CDR2 FQNNGV. This CDR3 reads CASSPLGEQYF. The CDR3 bases are TGTGCCAGCAGCCCCCTCGGGGAGCAGTACTTC. Variable domain in full (rest from reference TRBV11-2 and TRBJ2-7): EAGVAQSPRYKIIEKRQSVAFWCNPISGHATLYWYQQILGQGPKLLIQFQNNGVVDDSQLPKDRFSAERLKGVDSTLKIQPAKLEDSAVYLCASSPLGEQYFGPGTRLTVT.

The chain couples TRBV5-4 to TRBJ2-3; 7 bases align to TRBD1. Germline assignment: CDR1 SGHNT and CDR2 YYREEE (reference sequence). This CDR3 has 14 residues. Trimming removed 4 bases from V and 5 bases from J; junction bases left unmatched: 7. As DNA, the CDR3 is TGTGCCAGCAGCGCGAGACAGGGTCAAGATACGCAGTATTTT. This gives the protein CASSARQGQDTQYF.

V is TRBV29-1 and J is TRBJ2-7; 9 bases are a match to TRBD1. Trimming cost V 7 bases and J 2 bases; bases outside gene matches: 15. CDR1 and CDR2 (germline): SQVTM, ANQGSEA. This CDR3 spans 16 amino acids. The CDR3 DNA sequence: TGCAGCGCGCGGTCCCGGGACAGGGAAGGGGCCTACGAGCAGTACTTC. As protein: CSARSRDREGAYEQYF.

The chain employs TRBV28 and TRBJ2-3; 7 bases are shared with TRBD1. J was trimmed by 4 bases and V by 7 bases; bases with no gene match: 5. The CDR3 is 13 amino acids. CDR1 is MDHEN and CDR2 is SYDVKM in the germline V gene. The CDR3 here is CASTLQGSDTQYF. In nucleotides, the CDR3 is TGTGCCAGCACCCTACAGGGGTCAGATACGCAGTATTTT.

V gene TRBV7-8 combines with J gene TRBJ2-7, with a possible D match to TRBD1 (6 bases). The germline V and J ends were trimmed by 1 base and 6 bases, with 13 bases remaining between them. CDR1 is SGHVS and CDR2 is FQNEAQ in the germline V gene. The CDR3 totals 14 residues. In DNA form, the CDR3 reads TGTGCCAGCAGCTTAGTCAGGGGAAAAGGCGAGCAGTACTTC. This gives the protein CASSLVRGKGEQYF.